Listed here are 29 T cell receptor beta chains from one sample, sequenced in a study of blood T cell repertoires in COVID-19. Sequenced by immunoSEQ multiplex PCR; TCRdb stores in-frame clones only, minus some. Of roughly 60,000 clones in the sample, over 90% are singletons; the top ten hold around 4.6%. The sequencing input was peripheral blood. These TCRs come from a man aged 50-59 years with active COVID-19.

This chain connects TRBV5-1 to TRBJ1-2, with D perhaps TRBD1 (6 bases). The V and J ends lost 3 bases and 4 bases respectively, with 16 bases between them. Per germline, CDR1 SGHRS and CDR2 YFSETQ. This CDR3 is built from 15 residues. For the CDR3, the DNA is TGCGCCAGCAGCTCCCTGGACGGGGGGGCCTATGGCTACACCTTC. Protein product: CASSSLDGGAYGYTF.

The chain uses TRBV28 and TRBJ1-2; 7 bases map to TRBD1. The CDR3 spans 13 residues. Trimming removed 6 bases from V and 4 bases from J; junction bases left unmatched: 5. In germline, CDR1 is MDHEN, CDR2 SYDVKM. The CDR3 DNA follows: TGTGCCAGCAGGCGACAGGGAGGCTATGGCTACACCTTC. This gives the protein CASRRQGGYGYTF.

The rearrangement links TRBV5-1 to TRBJ1-5; 7 nucleotides match TRBD1. V shed 4 bases and J 4 bases; nucleotides not matched to a gene: 5. Per germline, CDR1 SGHRS and CDR2 YFSETQ. There are 14 residues in the CDR3. The CDR3 DNA follows: TGCGCCAGCAGCGACGGGACAGCAAATCAGCCCCAGCATTTT. It specifies CASSDGTANQPQHF.

The chain uses TRBV27 and TRBJ2-5; D unresolved. Germline CDR1 reads MNHEY; CDR2 reads SMNVEV (reference sequence). The CDR3 is 13 residues long. With 4 bases removed from V and 0 bases from J, the gap between germline ends came to 6 bases. This CDR3 reads CASSSLNQETQYF. The CDR3 bases are TGTGCCAGCAGTTCCCTAAACCAAGAGACCCAGTACTTC.

The chain combines TRBV9 with TRBJ2-5; possibly TRBD2 for D (5 bases). Germline lookup yields CDR1 SGDLS and CDR2 YYNGEE. The CDR3 sequence is 13 residues long. V lost 1 base, J lost 5 bases, and 9 bases lay in between. As DNA, the CDR3 is TGTGCCAGCAGCGTAACTAGTACGGAGACCCAGTACTTC. This translates into CASSVTSTETQYF.

The chain has TRBV27 and TRBJ2-1, with TRBD2 matching 7 bases. The V gene end was trimmed by 6 bases and the J gene end by 6 bases; junction bases not matched to a gene: 11. The germline V gene encodes CDR1 MNHEY and CDR2 SMNVEV (reference sequence). The CDR3 length is 15 residues. The CDR3 here is CASRRTSGVFNEQFF. The CDR3 DNA reads as TGTGCCAGCAGAAGGACTAGTGGTGTGTTCAATGAGCAGTTCTTC.

The chain uses TRBV19 and TRBJ2-3; 11 bases are shared with TRBD1. CDR1 and CDR2 (germline): LNHDA, SQIVND (reference sequence). The CDR3 is 14 amino acids. The V and J ends lost 6 bases and 5 bases, in that order; junction bases with no gene match: 4. As DNA, the CDR3 is TGTGCCAGTAGGGACAGGGGGCGAGTAGATACGCAGTATTTT. It encodes CASRDRGRVDTQYF.

The chain is built from TRBV24-1 and TRBJ1-1; 9 bases match TRBD1. Germline assignment: CDR1 KGHDR and CDR2 SFDVKD. The CDR3 has 14 residues. V was pared by 7 bases and J by 7 bases, with 9 bases of the junction left unmatched. The CDR3 bases are TGTGCCACCAGGACGACAGGGGGTCAGAGTGAAGCTTTCTTT. It encodes CATRTTGGQSEAFF.

This clone showed up just once. V is TRBV5-1 and J is TRBJ2-5, with D tentatively TRBD2 (5 bases). V lost 7 bases to trimming and J lost 8 bases, with 15 bases between them. The CDR3 length is 12 residues. Germline-derived CDR1 and CDR2 are SGHRS and YFSETQ. The CDR3 protein is CASALEGGTQYF. The CDR3 DNA sequence: TGCGCCAGCGCACTGGAAGGAGGAACCCAGTACTTC.

The V gene is TRBV21-1, the J gene TRBJ2-1; the DNA was not used to check the table's D call, TRBD2. TRBV21-1 is deemed a pseudogene. CDR3 length: 17 residues. The CDR3 nucleotides read TGTGCCAGCAGCAAAGAGAGGGAAATAGCGGGAGGTTATGAGCAGTTCTTC. Protein sequence: CASSKEREIAGGYEQFF.

This sequence joins TRBV14 and TRBJ1-2; D not resolved. Deletions cut 1 base from V and 5 bases from J, with 5 bases between. Germline CDR1 is SGHDN and CDR2 is FVKESK. The CDR3 length is 12 residues. CDR3: CASSQAVYGYTF. The CDR3 DNA reads as TGTGCCAGCAGCCAAGCCGTTTATGGCTACACCTTC.

The rearrangement uses TRBV3-1 (or the pseudogene TRBV3-2) and TRBJ1-1; TRBD1 aligns across 8 bases. With 1 base clipped from V and 0 bases from J, the junction kept 7 bases outside the gene matches. Germline CDR1 LGHDT, CDR2 YNNKEL (reference sequence). The CDR3 consists of 17 residues. CDR3 sequence: CASSQGTGTGVNTEAFF. The CDR3, as DNA: TGTGCCAGCAGCCAAGGAACCGGGACAGGAGTGAACACTGAAGCTTTCTTT.

This chain uses TRBV5-6 with TRBJ1-2, with TRBD1 matching over 7 bases. CDR3 length equals 17 residues. Trimming cost V 7 bases and J 8 bases; bases outside gene matches: 23. Germline loops: CDR1 SGHDT, CDR2 YYEEEE. The CDR3 DNA sequence: TGTGCCAGCCGCTCCTTTGCGGTCCAAGGGGGCGGTGGGGGCTACACCTTC. This sequence encodes CASRSFAVQGGGGGYTF. Full variable domain (rest looked up from reference TRBV5-6 and TRBJ1-2): DAGVTQSPTHLIKTRGQQVTLRCSPKSGHDTVSWYQQALGQGPQFIFQYYEEEERQRGNFPDRFSGHQFPNYSSELNVNALLLGDSALYLCASRSFAVQGGGGGYTFGSGTRLTVV.

Here the CDR3 DNA reads TGTGCCATCAAATCTACTAGCGGGGCCTACAATGAGCAGTTCTTC. This codes for CAIKSTSGAYNEQFF. V gene TRBV10-3 combines with J gene TRBJ2-1; 10 bases are shared with TRBD2. Per germline, CDR1 ENHRY and CDR2 SYGVKD. After removal of 7 bases from V and 2 bases from J, the junction contained 5 bases not matched to a gene. This CDR3 contains 15 residues.

This clone was observed a single time. V gene TRBV9 combines with J gene TRBJ2-3; D perhaps matches TRBD2 (6 bases). This CDR3 spans 14 amino acids. V was cut by 0 bases and J by 5 bases, with 10 bases left in between. CDR1 and CDR2 from the germline V gene are SGDLS and YYNGEE. CDR3 sequence: CASSVGKGGDTQYF. CDR3 nucleotides: TGTGCCAGCAGCGTAGGGAAGGGAGGAGATACGCAGTATTTT.

The count of this clone is one. This sequence joins TRBV7-9 and TRBJ2-7; D is unresolved. Germline CDR1 and CDR2: SEHNR and FQNEAQ (reference sequence). Trimming took off 1 base at V and 7 bases at J, with 8 bases between the two ends. This CDR3 is built from 12 residues. In DNA form, the CDR3 reads TGTGCCAGCAGCTTAGAGAGTTGGGAGCAGTACTTC. It encodes CASSLESWEQYF.

The chain couples TRBV28 to TRBJ2-2; 8 bases line up with TRBD2. The J segment lost 7 bases and the V segment lost 8 bases, leaving 9 bases of the junction unmatched. The CDR3 sequence is 14 residues long. CDR1 is MDHEN, CDR2 SYDVKM, per germline. This CDR3 reads CASRIGGVGGELFF. The CDR3 DNA reads TGTGCCAGCCGAATCGGGGGGGTCGGCGGGGAGCTGTTTTTT.

This chain uses TRBV6-1 with TRBJ1-2; 8 positions agree with TRBD1. The germline gives CDR1 MNHNS, CDR2 SASEGT. This CDR3 spans 14 amino acids. V was clipped by 0 bases and J by 4 bases; unmatched bases: 1. CDR3: CASSEAQGAYGYTF. The DNA for the CDR3 is TGTGCCAGCAGTGAAGCTCAGGGGGCCTATGGCTACACCTTC.

This rearrangement joins TRBV5-1 to TRBJ2-3, with unresolved D. In germline, CDR1 is SGHRS, CDR2 YFSETQ. The V end was cut by 0 bases, the J end by 5 bases, with 7 bases between. This CDR3 spans 13 amino acids. CDR3 nucleotides: TGCGCCAGCAGCTTGGAATCCCGAGATACGCAGTATTTT. Translated, it gives CASSLESRDTQYF.

The chain combines TRBV2 with TRBJ2-5, with 8 positions matching TRBD2. Germline CDR1 reads SNHLY; CDR2 reads FYNNEI. J was trimmed by 4 bases and V by 4 bases; bases with no gene match: 8. The CDR3 is made up of 15 amino acids. CDR3 coding DNA: TGTGCCAGCAGTGGTGGCGGGGGGTGGGGAGAGACCCAGTACTTC. It codes for CASSGGGGWGETQYF.

The chain employs TRBV6-4 and TRBJ2-2; D gene unclear. CDR3 length: 16 amino acids. V was trimmed by 4 bases and J by 0 bases, leaving 12 bases between them. Germline assignment: CDR1 MRHNA and CDR2 SNTAGT. The DNA of the CDR3 is TGTGCCAGCAGTGCCTTGGTGGCCCCGAACACCGGGGAGCTGTTTTTT. Translated: CASSALVAPNTGELFF.

The chain employs TRBV4-2 and TRBJ2-2, with 9 bases identical to TRBD1. The CDR3 is 17 amino acids. V shed 5 bases, J shed 8 bases, and the junction held 15 bases outside the gene matches. Germline assignment: CDR1 LGHNA and CDR2 YNFKEQ. The CDR3 sequence is CASSKGQGTTLKGELFF. DNA for the CDR3: TGTGCCAGCAGCAAAGGACAGGGGACGACTTTGAAGGGGGAGCTGTTTTTT.

The gene calls are TRBV7-9 and TRBJ1-4; D unresolved. In germline, CDR1 is SEHNR, CDR2 FQNEAQ (reference sequence). V lost 5 bases, J lost 9 bases, and 22 bases lay in between. The CDR3 has 16 residues. This CDR3 is CASSPRQVVNNQKLFF. CDR3 nucleotide sequence: TGTGCCAGCAGCCCTCGGCAGGTCGTAAACAATCAAAAACTGTTTTTT.

The chain is built from TRBV5-1 and TRBJ2-2, with D unclear. Germline-derived CDR1 and CDR2 are SGHRS and YFSETQ. Trimming stripped 7 bases from V and 0 bases from J, with 10 bases between. The CDR3 extends over 14 amino acids. The CDR3 coding sequence is TGCGCCAGCGCAGTGTCGTCGAACACCGGGGAGCTGTTTTTT. Translating gives CASAVSSNTGELFF. Drawing the rest from reference TRBV5-1 and TRBJ2-2, the complete variable domain is KAGVTQTPRYLIKTRGQQVTLSCSPISGHRSVSWYQQTPGQGLQFLFEYFSETQRNKGNFPGRFSGRQFSNSRSEMNVSTLELGDSALYLCASAVSSNTGELFFGEGSRLTVL.

The CDR3 is CASTLTGSPGELFF. CDR3 nucleotide sequence: TGTGCCAGCACTTTGACAGGGTCCCCCGGGGAGCTGTTTTTT. The rearrangement joins TRBV2 to TRBJ2-2, with 7 bases aligning to TRBD1. Losses at the gene ends were 7 bases for V and 6 bases for J; bases not matched to a gene: 8. This CDR3 has 14 amino acids. Germline V gives CDR1 SNHLY, CDR2 FYNNEI.

This sequence joins TRBV14 and TRBJ2-2; a weak D match, TRBD2 (5 bases). V lost 2 bases and J 9 bases, leaving 10 bases between the germline ends. The CDR3 contains 13 residues. Germline loops: CDR1 SGHDN, CDR2 FVKESK. The CDR3 loop reads CASSQNGVRELFF. CDR3 coding DNA: TGTGCCAGCAGCCAAAACGGGGTCCGGGAGCTGTTTTTT.

The chain couples TRBV10-3 to TRBJ2-2; 8 bases line up with TRBD1. In germline, CDR1 is ENHRY, CDR2 SYGVKD. Losses at the gene ends were 7 bases for V and 3 bases for J; bases not matched to a gene: 7. The length of the CDR3 is 15 residues. CDR3: CAINLRGPDTGELFF. CDR3 coding DNA: TGTGCCATCAACCTCAGGGGGCCTGACACCGGGGAGCTGTTTTTT.

This chain connects TRBV27 to TRBJ2-1, with TRBD2 matching over 10 bases. Germline-derived CDR1 and CDR2 are MNHEY and SMNVEV (reference sequence). CDR3 length equals 17 residues. J gave up 4 bases and V 4 bases, and 10 bases lay outside the gene matches. The CDR3, as DNA: TGTGCCAGCAGTTCCTACTCCGGGACTAGCGTATACAATGAGCAGTTCTTC. Encoded protein: CASSSYSGTSVYNEQFF.

This clone has only one observation. The rearrangement uses TRBV10-3 and TRBJ1-1; D is unresolved. The CDR3 is 14 residues long. The V gene's germline CDR1 is ENHRY and CDR2 SYGVKD. V was trimmed by 8 bases and J by 0 bases, leaving 13 bases between them. The CDR3 spells CAIGGVEMNTEAFF. In nucleotides, the CDR3 is TGTGCCATCGGAGGCGTCGAGATGAACACTGAAGCTTTCTTT.